What follows are 2 T cell receptor beta chains derived from one specimen sequenced in a study of cytomegalovirus exposure and HLA in healthy donors. This table comes from immunoSEQ multiplex PCR, and its TCRdb copy is limited to in-frame clones, with some not included. The sample has approximately 210,000 clones, about 82% seen once; the top ten hold more than 1.4%. Sample: PBMCs. The receptors were gathered from a woman aged 18-29 years in good health and CMV-seronegative.

The sample holds one count of this clone. The V call is TRBV23-1, the J call TRBJ2-5; weak D call: TRBD2 (6 bases). TRBV23-1 is reported as an ORF; its role is uncertain. This CDR3 contains 17 residues. V dropped 2 bases and J dropped 4 bases, with 20 bases sitting between them. CDR3 residues: CASSQPLPGEGGETQYF. In DNA form, the CDR3 reads TGCGCCAGCAGTCAACCATTGCCGGGAGAAGGAGGAGAGACCCAGTACTTC.

V usage is TRBV14 and J usage is TRBJ1-1; TRBD1 might be the D (5 bases). The germline V gene encodes CDR1 SGHDN and CDR2 FVKESK. V was shortened by 0 bases and J by 5 bases, with 19 bases between the two germline ends. The CDR3 has 17 amino acids. CDR3 sequence (DNA): TGTGCCAGCAGCCAAGATGTCATTACTCGGGGGAGAACTGAAGCTTTCTTT. Its translation is CASSQDVITRGRTEAFF.